This T cell receptor (beta chain) was retrieved from a study of T cells in Graves' hyperthyroidism and ophthalmopathy. As for the study in general: Peripheral blood was secured at the point of initial diagnosis, before any treatment. Study outcomes and limitations: Blood also carried most thyroid clonotypes expanded above 0.001. Classification by a 13 V-J model distinguished ophthalmopathy from stable hyperthyroidism.

Using RNA transcripts as the source, TCR beta CDR3 regions were amplified. HTBI primers were employed in a first-round RT-PCR of the TCR CDR3. TCRdb itself ran the multiplex PCR reads through MiXCR, one entry per CDR3 protein. The data hold more than 150,000 distinct CDR3 sequences, with more than 15% observed a single time. With 7 bases clipped from V and 7 bases from J, the junction kept 12 bases outside the gene matches. In germline, CDR1 is LNHDA, CDR2 SQIVND (reference sequence). The CDR3 runs 15 residues. This clonotype was counted many times. Its antigen is not identified. Lactation, pregnancy, other autoimmune disease or uncontrolled infection led to exclusion of patients.

Source material: blood. The chain has TRBV19 and TRBJ1-5; 8 bases are a match to TRBD1. The TCR originated in a woman aged 50 to 60 with Graves' hyperthyroidism. The CDR3 DNA reads as TGTGCCAGTAAAGCCGGTGACAGGGGAGGACAGCCCCAGCATTTT. Protein product: CASKAGDRGGQPQHF.